This T cell receptor beta chain was found in a study of cytomegalovirus exposure and HLA in healthy donors. The wider study: In an earlier analysis, around 120 million unique TCR beta sequences were found from some 200 million T cells. Study-level results: Presence/absence results assume similar sequencing depth per donor, which may not hold.

The PCR used 60 Vbeta and 13 Jbeta primers. Data came from immunoSEQ multiplex PCR; TCRdb stores just in-frame clones and leaves some out. Altogether 90,000 to 150,000 clones are present, around 81% being singletons, with the ten largest covering 2% to 2.5%. Worth noting for this clone: What it binds is unknown.

CDR1 and CDR2 from the germline V gene are GTSNPN and SVGIG (reference sequence). Trimming left V 4 bases short and J 0 bases short, with 18 bases between. The CDR3 has 16 amino acids. The sequence came from a middle-aged woman in good health and CMV-seronegative. The sequencing input was PBMCs. The gene calls are TRBV30 and TRBJ2-5, with a weak D call TRBD1 (6 bases). For the CDR3, the DNA is TGTGCCTGGACCGAGGGACACGCTGTAAACCAAGAGACCCAGTACTTC. Protein sequence: CAWTEGHAVNQETQYF.